This T cell receptor beta chain was observed in a study of beta chain features in type 1 diabetes. Whole-study findings and limits: Insertions were fewer and deletions more numerous at VDJ junctions in type 1 diabetes patients. In the patient group, naive, central memory and Treg TCRB repertoires seemed more alike than in the healthy donor group.

The length of the CDR3 is 16 residues. The V end was cut by 5 bases, the J end by 6 bases, with 23 bases between. CDR1 is SQVTM, CDR2 ANQGSEA, per germline. Many counts were recorded for this clone. What it recognizes is unknown. The entirety of the isolated RNA underwent reverse transcription, so expressed TCRB transcripts were sequenced. Repertoires were generated with immunoSEQ multiplex PCR, while TCRdb's copy carries only in-frame clones and drops some. The data hold 150,000 or so clones, with approximately 10% observed a single time. Sequencing was performed on central memory CD4+ T cells from blood. The chain couples TRBV29-1 to TRBJ2-1; tentatively, D is TRBD1 (8 bases). This TCR was sampled from a woman between 40 and 55 years old in good health. Written as DNA, the CDR3 is TGCAGCGTTCGCCCAGGGGGCTCGGGGAGGGTCAATGAGCAGTTCTTC. The encoded protein is CSVRPGGSGRVNEQFF.